This TCR beta chain comes out of a study of cytomegalovirus exposure and HLA in healthy donors. The trim removed 4 bases at V and 3 bases at J, leaving 2 bases unmatched. Germline CDR1 is LNHDA and CDR2 is SQIVND (reference sequence). The CDR3 extends over 14 amino acids. Study-level results: The classifier was said to identify cytomegalovirus status with high specificity and sensitivity. The dataset shows that most TCR sequences were rare, while some public TCRs occurred in many donors.

The data were produced by immunoSEQ multiplex PCR, yet TCRdb's version contains in-frame clones alone and is incomplete. The sample holds some 76,000 clones; about 94% are singletons and the top ten take more than 1%. While the first cohort had about 610 subjects, the donors belonged to the separate validation cohort of roughly 130 subjects. This clone was detected once. What it binds is not known. The sample taken for sequencing was PBMCs. This TCR came from a woman aged 18-29 years in good health and CMV-seronegative. J is TRBJ2-7 and V is TRBV19; 11 bases align to TRBD1. CDR3 bases: TGTGCCAGTAGTAAGGACAGGGGGCACTACGAGCAGTACTTC. It codes for CASSKDRGHYEQYF.